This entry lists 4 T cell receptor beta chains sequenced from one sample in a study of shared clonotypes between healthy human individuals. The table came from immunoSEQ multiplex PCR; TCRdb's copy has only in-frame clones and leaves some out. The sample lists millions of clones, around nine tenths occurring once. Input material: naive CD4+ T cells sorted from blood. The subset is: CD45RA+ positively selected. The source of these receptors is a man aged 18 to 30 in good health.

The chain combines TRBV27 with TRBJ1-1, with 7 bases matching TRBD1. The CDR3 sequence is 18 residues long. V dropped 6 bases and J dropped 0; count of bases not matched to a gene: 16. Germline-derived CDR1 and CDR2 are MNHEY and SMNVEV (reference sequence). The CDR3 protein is CASSPSTGPHPMNTEAFF. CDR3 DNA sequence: TGTGCCAGCAGCCCTTCGACAGGGCCACACCCAATGAACACTGAAGCTTTCTTT.

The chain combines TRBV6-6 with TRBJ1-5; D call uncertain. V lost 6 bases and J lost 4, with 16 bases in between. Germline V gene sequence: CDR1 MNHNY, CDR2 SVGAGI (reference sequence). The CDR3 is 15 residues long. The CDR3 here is CASRSPDGPNQPQHF. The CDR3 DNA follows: TGTGCCAGCAGGAGTCCGGACGGACCGAATCAGCCCCAGCATTTT.

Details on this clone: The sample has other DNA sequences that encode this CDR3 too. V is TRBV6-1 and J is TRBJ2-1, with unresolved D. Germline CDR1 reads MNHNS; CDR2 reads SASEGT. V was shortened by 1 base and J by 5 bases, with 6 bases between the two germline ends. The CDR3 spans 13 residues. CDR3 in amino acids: CASSEGLNNEQFF. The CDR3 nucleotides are TGTGCCAGCAGTGAAGGACTGAACAATGAGCAGTTCTTC.

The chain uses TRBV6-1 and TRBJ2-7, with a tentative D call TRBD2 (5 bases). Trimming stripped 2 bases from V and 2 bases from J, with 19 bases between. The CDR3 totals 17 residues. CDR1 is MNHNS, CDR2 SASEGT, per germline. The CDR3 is CASSEISYASRPYEQYF. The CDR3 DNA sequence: TGTGCCAGCAGTGAAATTTCTTATGCTAGCCGTCCCTACGAGCAGTACTTC.